This T cell receptor (beta chain) was recorded in a study of CXCR3-negative and CXCR3-positive naive CD8 T cells. Via 5' RACE with UMI labels, TRB cDNA libraries were prepared. TCRdb re-called the 5' RACE reads; every CDR3 protein appears as one record, without DNA. The sample yields about 62,000 distinct CDR3 sequences, of which the top ten take up about 4.5%. Germline CDR1 reads SQVTM; CDR2 reads ANQGSEA. The CDR3 runs to 13 residues. The specimen sequenced was naive CXCR3- CD8+ T cells from blood. Indicated subset: CD45RO-CCR7+CD27+CD95- naive CD8+ T cells lacking CXCR3 (TNR3-). This chain uses TRBV29-1 with TRBJ2-3; TCRdb reports TRBD2, a call that lacks DNA to check it against. This receptor was taken from a human donor in good health. Some clones in this sample may be carry-over from other donors' samples. The CDR3 region is CSLTSGTTDTQYF.